Reported below is one TCR beta chain. Its antigen is as yet unknown. Noted treatment: roughly 20 received Ad26.COV2.S at low or high dose, single or two shots; 5 received placebo; per-sample allocation not given. Sampling was performed 63 days after the first vaccine or placebo injection. The data derive from a study of Ad26.COV2.S vaccination and SARS-CoV-2 variants. The V gene's germline CDR1 is SGHRS and CDR2 YFSETQ. Trimming took 6 bases from V and 6 from J; bases not matched to a gene: 11. The length of the CDR3 is 15 residues. Study observations and caveats: Individuals receiving vaccine had higher spike-specific TCR breadth than placebo recipients did.

Sequenced by immunoSEQ multiplex PCR; TCRdb stores in-frame clones only, minus some. This sample carries 350,000 to 450,000 clones, about 80% of them seen once, and the ten largest clones take almost 7.5%. This chain links TRBV5-1 with TRBJ2-1; 8 bases fit TRBD1. The specimen was peripheral blood, collected in a trial of Ad26.COV2.S vaccine versus placebo. The origin of this receptor is a person aged 18 to 65 who received the Ad26.COV2.S COVID-19 vaccine or a placebo. The CDR3 DNA reads TGCGCCAGCAAGTTCCAGGGGGCACTCTCCAATGAGCAGTTCTTC. It yields the protein CASKFQGALSNEQFF.